Listed below are T cell receptor beta chains from one sample, sequenced in a study of blood T cells in healthy people across ages. MiXCR, run by TCRdb on the 5' RACE reads, gives a single entry per CDR3 protein. This table holds about 1.8 million distinct CDR3 sequences, 40% to 55% found once. The specimen was blood. The receptors shown here come from a woman in her forties in good health. Both conserved end residues are part of each CDR3. A D gene is named only where the DNA matches it firmly. Clone size, where shown, is once, few, many, or a class for clones that have expanded.

12 | TRBJ2-7 | TRBV20-1 | few | NA | CSARDLAYEQYF | TGCAGTGCTAGAGATCTTGCCTACGAGCAGTACTTC
15 | TRBJ2-7 | TRBV6-2/TRBV6-3 | NA | TRBD2 | CASRTPLGGDYEQYF | TGTGCCAGCAGAACCCCCTTGGGAGGGGACTACGAGCAGTACTTC
15 | TRBJ2-5 | TRBV9 | NA | NA | CASSADWGRWKTQYF | TGTGCCAGCAGCGCCGACTGGGGACGTTGGAAGACCCAGTACTTC
20 | TRBJ2-7 | TRBV11-2 | NA | TRBD2 | CASSLARTSGRWSSYNEQYF | TGTGCCAGCAGCTTGGCTAGGACTAGCGGGAGGTGGAGCTCCTACAATGAGCAGTACTTC
18 | TRBJ1-2 | TRBV10-3 | NA | NA | CAISGSFKASPSNYGYTF | TGTGCCATCAGTGGGTCTTTTAAGGCCTCACCGTCTAACTATGGCTACACCTTC
16 | TRBJ1-1 | TRBV6-5 | NA | TRBD1 | CASSYQTGGMNTEAFF | TGTGCCAGCAGTTACCAGACAGGGGGTATGAACACTGAAGCTTTCTTT
15 | TRBJ2-1 | TRBV28 | NA | TRBD2 | CASSIRTSRYNEQFF | TGTGCCAGCAGTATCCGGACTAGTAGGTACAATGAGCAGTTCTTC
14 | TRBJ2-3 | TRBV7-2 | few | TRBD2 | CASSFGTSSGTQYF | TGTGCCAGCAGCTTCGGGACTAGCAGCGGTACGCAGTATTTT
16 | TRBJ1-5 | TRBV6-2/TRBV6-3 | once | TRBD1 | CASSPIGTGINQPQHF | TGTGCCAGCAGCCCCATCGGGACAGGGATCAATCAGCCCCAGCATTTT
12 | TRBJ1-2 | TRBV29-1 | few | TRBD1 | CSGGGTVYGYTF | TGCAGCGGGGGGGGGACAGTTTATGGCTACACCTTC
15 | TRBJ2-3 | TRBV15 | NA | TRBD1 | CAAQGRGHGDDTQYF | TGTGCCGCGCAGGGAAGGGGGCATGGAGATGATACGCAGTATTTT
15 | TRBJ2-7 | TRBV28 | few | NA | CASSVQGMRVSEQYF | TGTGCCAGCAGCGTCCAGGGGATGCGGGTCTCCGAGCAGTACTTC
15 | TRBJ2-5 | TRBV7-7 | NA | TRBD1 | CASSLRGTAVETQYF | TGTGCTAGCAGCTTACGTGGGACAGCGGTGGAGACCCAGTACTTC
13 | TRBJ2-1 | TRBV20-1 | NA | NA | CSANSGSYNEQFF | TGCAGTGCGAACAGCGGCTCCTACAATGAGCAGTTCTTC
17 | TRBJ1-1 | TRBV4-2 | NA | NA | CASSQGAGAGGSTEAFF | TGTGCCAGCAGCCAAGGTGCGGGGGCGGGGGGAAGCACTGAAGCTTTCTTT
18 | TRBJ2-5 | TRBV3-1 | NA | TRBD2 | CASSQRVRRLAAQETQYF | TGTGCCAGCAGCCAAAGAGTCCGGCGACTAGCAGCCCAAGAGACCCAGTACTTC
21 | TRBJ2-1 | TRBV6-4 | NA | TRBD2 | CASSDPQASGGAHVITDEQFF | TGTGCCAGCAGTGACCCCCAGGCGAGCGGGGGGGCCCATGTTATTACCGATGAGCAGTTCTTC
10 | TRBJ2-3 | TRBV7-9 | NA | NA | CASEADTQYF | TGTGCCTCGGAGGCAGATACGCAGTATTTT
16 | TRBJ2-6 | TRBV4-3 | NA | TRBD1 | CASSLRDRAGANVLTF | TGCGCCAGCAGCCTCAGAGACAGGGCTGGGGCCAACGTCCTGACTTTC
17 | TRBJ2-5 | TRBV28 | NA | NA | CASSLYPPTGRQETQYF | TGTGCCAGCAGTTTATACCCCCCGACGGGCAGACAAGAGACCCAGTACTTC
15 | TRBJ2-5 | TRBV20-1 | NA | TRBD2 | CSARPGTSRQETQYF | TGCAGTGCTAGACCCGGGACTAGCCGACAAGAGACCCAGTACTTC
17 | TRBJ2-4 | TRBV6-2/TRBV6-3 | few | TRBD1 | CASSSHQVQGFKNIQYF | TGTGCCAGCAGTTCTCACCAAGTACAGGGGTTCAAAAACATTCAGTACTTC
16 | TRBJ2-4 | TRBV14 | NA | TRBD2 | CASSQMAGVLYNEQYF | TGTGCCAGCAGCCAAATGGCGGGGGTCCTCTACAATGAGCAGTACTTC
13 | TRBJ2-1 | TRBV7-6 | NA | NA | CASSLAHNNEQFF | TGTGCCAGCAGCTTAGCACATAACAATGAGCAGTTCTTC
13 | TRBJ2-1 | TRBV27 | few | TRBD1 | CASNAGQGDEQFF | TGTGCCAGCAATGCGGGACAGGGCGATGAGCAGTTCTTC
12 | TRBJ2-7 | TRBV20-1 | NA | NA | CSAKNRAHEQYF | TGCAGTGCTAAAAACAGGGCCCACGAGCAGTACTTC
17 | TRBJ2-7 | TRBV6-5 | NA | NA | CASSLRYVAPTYNEQYF | TGTGCCAGCAGTCTACGGTACGTAGCCCCCACCTACAATGAGCAGTACTTC
12 | TRBJ2-3 | TRBV5-1 | NA | NA | CASSSTGRAQYF | TGCGCCAGCAGCTCTACGGGGCGTGCGCAGTATTTT